These 28 T cell receptor beta chains were all obtained from the same sample, sequenced in a study of T cell responses to AZD1222 COVID-19 vaccine. The table came from immunoSEQ multiplex PCR; TCRdb's copy has only in-frame clones and leaves some out. This sample has 200,000 or so clones, with under 95% found just once. Sequences were derived from peripheral blood, sampled on day 0 of AZD1222 vaccination. The receptors were gathered from an adult in good health.

The chain carries TRBV19 and TRBJ1-5, with 9 bases aligning to TRBD1. CDR1 LNHDA and CDR2 SQIVND come from the germline V gene (reference sequence). This CDR3 is built from 17 residues. With 10 bases clipped from V and 5 bases from J, the junction kept 18 bases outside the gene matches. CDR3 DNA sequence: TGTGCCACCAACTCGAGGGACAGGGATGGGTTCGATCAGCCCCAGCATTTT. This codes for CATNSRDRDGFDQPQHF.

V is TRBV28 and J is TRBJ1-2; D is undetermined. The CDR3 is made up of 14 amino acids. CDR1 is MDHEN and CDR2 is SYDVKM in the germline V gene. Between the trimmed V and J ends, which lost 1 base and 7 bases, there was a span of 13 bases. CDR3 sequence reads: CASSLYAAVGGYTF. The CDR3 nucleotides are TGTGCCAGCAGTTTATATGCCGCGGTAGGTGGCTACACCTTC.

This chain uses TRBV7-2 with TRBJ2-7; TRBD2 is a possible D gene (6 bases). The V gene's germline CDR1 is SGHTA and CDR2 FQGNSA. The CDR3 is made up of 14 amino acids. Trimming removed 2 bases at V and 5 bases at J, with 13 bases between. CDR3 loop: CASSLPGEPHEQYF. The CDR3 region has the DNA TGTGCCAGCAGCTTACCGGGAGAGCCCCACGAGCAGTACTTC.

Here the CDR3 DNA reads TGTGCCAGCAGCTTAACAGGGTGGGACTATGGCTACACCTTC. Its protein product is CASSLTGWDYGYTF. This chain connects TRBV11-2 to TRBJ1-2, with D perhaps matching TRBD1 (6 bases). V gave up 2 bases and J gave up 3 bases, with 10 bases separating them. Germline V lookup: CDR1 SGHAT, CDR2 FQNNGV. CDR3 length: 14 residues.

The chain uses TRBV11-2 and TRBJ2-3; D remains unclear. Trimming removed 5 bases at V and 0 bases at J, with 15 bases between. This CDR3 has 16 residues. The germline V gene has CDR1 SGHAT and CDR2 FQNNGV. The CDR3 coding sequence is TGTGCCAGCAGCCCTCCCAGTGTACCTAGCACAGATACGCAGTATTTT. Its protein is CASSPPSVPSTDTQYF. Full variable domain (rest looked up from reference TRBV11-2 and TRBJ2-3): EAGVAQSPRYKIIEKRQSVAFWCNPISGHATLYWYQQILGQGPKLLIQFQNNGVVDDSQLPKDRFSAERLKGVDSTLKIQPAKLEDSAVYLCASSPPSVPSTDTQYFGPGTRLTVL.

This sequence joins TRBV10-1 and TRBJ2-3; D tentatively reads TRBD1 or TRBD2 (5 bases each). CDR1 and CDR2 from the germline V gene are WNHNN and SYGVQD (reference sequence). CDR3 length equals 15 residues. Trimming left V 6 bases short and J 0 bases short, with 13 bases between. CDR3 DNA sequence: TGCGCCAGCAGCGGGACGGAAACTAGCACAGATACGCAGTATTTT. It encodes CASSGTETSTDTQYF.

This clone was seen only once. The chain uses TRBV9 and TRBJ1-1; 8 nucleotides line up with TRBD1. Germline lookup yields CDR1 SGDLS and CDR2 YYNGEE. The length of the CDR3 is 15 residues. Trimming removed 3 bases from V and 6 bases from J; junction bases left unmatched: 10. Here the CDR3 DNA reads TGTGCCAGCAGCGCAGACAGGGGAAATAACGCTGAAGCTTTCTTT. It specifies CASSADRGNNAEAFF.

V usage is TRBV29-1 and J usage is TRBJ2-3; the D is unclear. V was pared by 3 bases and J by 2 bases, with 12 bases between. Germline CDR1 reads SQVTM; CDR2 reads ANQGSEA. CDR3 length: 14 residues. The CDR3 here is CSVDFGQNTDTQYF. The CDR3 nucleotides are TGCAGCGTTGATTTCGGGCAGAACACAGATACGCAGTATTTT.

The rearrangement links TRBV14 to TRBJ2-7; D call uncertain. With 0 bases removed from V and 2 bases from J, the gap between germline ends came to 11 bases. From germline, CDR1 is SGHDN and CDR2 FVKESK. The CDR3 contains 15 residues. This CDR3 reads CASSQDRAATYEQYF. The CDR3 DNA sequence: TGTGCCAGCAGCCAAGATAGGGCAGCCACCTACGAGCAGTACTTC.

The chain joins TRBV29-1 to TRBJ2-4, with D uncertain. Trimming removed 4 bases at V and 3 bases at J, with 7 bases between. CDR1 and CDR2 (germline): SQVTM, ANQGSEA. The CDR3 contains 12 residues. The DNA for the CDR3 is TGCAGCGTTGTGAGCCGCAAAAACATTCAGTACTTC. It encodes CSVVSRKNIQYF.

The chain carries TRBV7-9 and TRBJ1-2; TRBD1 might be the D (5 bases). This CDR3 contains 15 residues. Trimming cost V 1 base and J 5 bases, with 14 bases left between them. Germline CDR1 SEHNR, CDR2 FQNEAQ (reference sequence). CDR3 protein: CASSLEAREIYGYTF. CDR3 nucleotides: TGTGCCAGCAGCTTAGAGGCCAGGGAAATATATGGCTACACCTTC.

The chain carries TRBV7-9 and TRBJ1-2; D is perhaps TRBD1 (5 bases). Trimming took off 6 bases at V and 4 bases at J, with 15 bases between the two ends. The CDR3 covers 14 residues. Germline V gives CDR1 SEHNR, CDR2 FQNEAQ (reference sequence). CDR3 protein: CASRPGSMGYGYTF. As DNA, the CDR3 is TGTGCCAGCAGGCCAGGGTCTATGGGCTATGGCTACACCTTC.

This chain joins TRBV7-9 and TRBJ1-4, with 9 positions matching TRBD1. V lost 5 bases and J lost 4; bases outside the gene matches: 8. Germline CDR1 SEHNR, CDR2 FQNEAQ (reference sequence). This CDR3 region has 16 residues. CDR3 region: CASSPARTGDNEKLFF. The DNA of the CDR3 is TGTGCCAGCAGCCCGGCTCGGACAGGGGATAATGAAAAACTGTTTTTT.

This sequence joins TRBV7-2 and TRBJ1-2; D is undetermined. CDR3 length: 13 residues. In germline, CDR1 is SGHTA, CDR2 FQGNSA. V was trimmed by 4 bases and J by 7 bases, leaving 13 bases between them. CDR3 amino acids: CASSSPLGGGYTF. The CDR3, as DNA: TGTGCCAGCAGCTCGCCTCTGGGAGGTGGCTACACCTTC.

The genes are TRBV18 and TRBJ1-1, with D perhaps matching TRBD1 (6 bases). CDR1 and CDR2 from the germline V gene are KGHSH and LQKENI. The CDR3 has 14 amino acids. V lost 3 bases and J lost 11, with 19 bases in between. CDR3 bases: TGTGCCAGCTCACCGCCTGGACAGATGGTGTTGGCTTTCTTT. Encoded protein: CASSPPGQMVLAFF.

This chain connects TRBV2 to TRBJ2-6, with D perhaps TRBD1 (5 bases). V lost 6 bases to trimming and J lost 0 bases, with 9 bases between them. The CDR3 consists of 15 residues. The germline gives CDR1 SNHLY, CDR2 FYNNEI. CDR3 residues: CASRTENSGANVLTF. CDR3 DNA sequence: TGTGCCAGCAGGACAGAGAACTCTGGGGCCAACGTCCTGACTTTC.

In this sample, this clone turned up once. The chain employs TRBV7-8 and TRBJ1-5, with 8 bases fitting TRBD1. The J segment lost 5 bases and the V segment lost 5 bases, leaving 11 bases of the junction unmatched. Germline assignment: CDR1 SGHVS and CDR2 FQNEAQ. The CDR3 spans 16 residues. This CDR3 reads CASSPRGRGQYQPQHF. Written as DNA, the CDR3 is TGTGCCAGCAGCCCCCGGGGCAGGGGGCAATATCAGCCCCAGCATTTT. Using reference TRBV7-8 and TRBJ1-5 for the parts outside the CDR3, the full variable domain is GAGVSQSPRYKVAKRGQDVALRCDPISGHVSLFWYQQALGQGPEFLTYFQNEAQLDKSGLPSDRFFAERPEGSVSTLKIQRTQQEDSAVYLCASSPRGRGQYQPQHFGDGTRLSIL.

The chain uses TRBV3-1 (or the pseudogene TRBV3-2) and TRBJ2-5; 8 nucleotides line up with TRBD1. This CDR3 is 15 amino acids long. CDR1 is LGHDT and CDR2 is YNNKEL in the germline V gene (reference sequence). V lost 4 bases to trimming and J lost 5 bases; unmatched junction nucleotides: 9. The DNA for the CDR3 is TGTGCCAGCAGCCCCACAGGGACAGGACCGGAGACCCAGTACTTC. Its protein is CASSPTGTGPETQYF.

This chain links TRBV28 with TRBJ2-3; D is unclear. The germline V gene has CDR1 MDHEN and CDR2 SYDVKM. CDR3 length: 14 residues. The V end lost 6 bases, the J end lost 0 bases, and 10 bases lay between the germline ends. The CDR3 DNA is TGTGCCAGCAGCTCGGGTAGCAGCACAGATACGCAGTATTTT. As protein: CASSSGSSTDTQYF.

The rearrangement joins TRBV5-1 to TRBJ2-7, with 12 bases identical to TRBD2. The germline V gene encodes CDR1 SGHRS and CDR2 YFSETQ. CDR3 length equals 15 residues. Trimming took 3 bases from V and 4 from J; bases not matched to a gene: 5. The CDR3 DNA follows: TGCGCCAGCAGCTCGACTAGCGGGAGTAGGTACGAGCAGTACTTC. Translated: CASSSTSGSRYEQYF.

The chain is built from TRBV19 and TRBJ1-1; no definite D call. The CDR3 length is 12 residues. CDR1 and CDR2 (germline): LNHDA, SQIVND (reference sequence). V shed 5 bases and J shed 1 base, with 5 bases lying between them. The CDR3 is CASSQANTEAFF. For the CDR3, the DNA is TGTGCCAGTAGTCAGGCGAACACTGAAGCTTTCTTT.

This chain joins TRBV20-1 and TRBJ1-2; 7 bases are shared with TRBD1. Per germline, CDR1 DFQATT and CDR2 SNEGSKA (reference sequence). The CDR3 extends over 11 amino acids. V shed 7 bases, J shed 6 bases, and the junction held 5 bases outside the gene matches. The CDR3, as DNA: TGCAGTGTAGGCAGGGGGAATGGCTACACCTTC. Protein sequence: CSVGRGNGYTF.

The chain recombines TRBV6-2 or TRBV6-3 with TRBJ1-5; D is unresolved. V lost 4 bases to trimming and J lost 1 base, with 8 bases between them. Germline-derived CDR1 and CDR2 are MNHEY and SVGEGT. This CDR3 region has 14 residues. CDR3 region: CASSFSGSNQPQHF. CDR3 sequence (DNA): TGTGCCAGCAGTTTCAGCGGGAGCAATCAGCCCCAGCATTTT.

The chain combines TRBV19 with TRBJ1-2, with D uncertain. Trimming shortened V by 0 bases and J by 4 bases, and 6 bases separated the two germline ends. The CDR3 is 13 residues long. Germline CDR1 LNHDA, CDR2 SQIVND (reference sequence). The CDR3 sequence: CASSIERSYGYTF. In DNA form, the CDR3 reads TGTGCCAGTAGTATAGAACGAAGCTATGGCTACACCTTC.

This rearrangement joins TRBV7-2 to TRBJ1-4; 7 bases fit TRBD1. Per the germline V gene, CDR1 is SGHTA and CDR2 is FQGNSA. The CDR3 has 15 amino acids. The junction had 2 bases not matched to a gene; V was cut back by 0 bases and J by 4 bases. DNA of the CDR3: TGTGCCAGCAGCTTAGCTGGACAGGATAATGAAAAACTGTTTTTT. Its translation is CASSLAGQDNEKLFF.

Regarding this clone: The sample carries other DNA sequences with the same CDR3. The rearrangement uses TRBV13 and TRBJ2-3; D not certain. The CDR3 is made up of 12 amino acids. V shed 3 bases and J shed 2 bases, with 3 bases lying between them. Germline V gives CDR1 PRHDT, CDR2 FYEKMQ (reference sequence). CDR3 residues: CASSLSTDTQYF. CDR3 in DNA: TGTGCCAGCAGCTTGTCCACAGATACGCAGTATTTT.

In its sample, this clone was seen once. The chain has TRBV6-2 or TRBV6-3 and TRBJ1-5; D remains ambiguous. Trimming cost V 4 bases and J 12 bases, with 13 bases left between them. The CDR3 extends over 12 amino acids. Germline loops: CDR1 MNHEY, CDR2 SVGEGT. Written as DNA, the CDR3 is TGTGCCAGCAGTTCTACGGCGGAGGTCCAGCATTTT. Its translation: CASSSTAEVQHF.

The chain is built from TRBV7-2 and TRBJ1-1; D gene uncertain. CDR1 is SGHTA and CDR2 is FQGNSA in the germline V gene. The CDR3 extends over 13 amino acids. V lost 1 base to trimming and J lost 4 bases, with 7 bases between them. The CDR3 DNA is TGTGCCAGCAGCTTAGGCAGACCCACTGAAGCTTTCTTT. Protein: CASSLGRPTEAFF.